Below are 10 T cell receptor beta chains sequenced from a single sample in a study of beta chain features in type 1 diabetes. Expressed TCRB transcripts were sequenced because the isolated RNA had all been reverse transcribed beforehand. Some clones are missing from TCRdb's copy, which holds only in-frame ones; the method was immunoSEQ multiplex PCR. The data show approximately 150,000 clones, with 8.5% to 12% seen just once and around 1.4% held by the top ten. Sequenced material: naive CD4+ T cells from blood. Receptors originate from a young man in good health.

This clone came up a few times. The J gene is TRBJ2-7, the V gene TRBV6-1, with 9 bases matching TRBD1. V dropped 2 bases and J dropped 0; count of bases not matched to a gene: 14. This CDR3 region has 19 residues. Germline V gene sequence: CDR1 MNHNS, CDR2 SASEGT. The CDR3 protein is CASSEFGVTGGWSSYEQYF. The DNA of the CDR3 is TGTGCCAGCAGTGAATTCGGCGTAACAGGGGGCTGGAGCTCCTACGAGCAGTACTTC.

This clone was seen more than once but under ten times. The V gene is TRBV7-2, the J gene TRBJ1-3; D not certain. The germline gives CDR1 SGHTA, CDR2 FQGNSA. Trimming took 5 bases from V and 2 from J, leaving 13 bases between them. This CDR3 region has 15 residues. The CDR3 nucleotides read TGTGCCAGCAGCCTGATGGTGGGCGCTGGAAACACCATATATTTT. Amino acid sequence: CASSLMVGAGNTIYF.

This clone was detected ten times or more. The CDR3 coding sequence is TGTGCCAGCGGGGGGGGCAGCTCTGGGGCCAACGTCCTGACTTTC. Its translation is CASGGGSSGANVLTF. This chain uses TRBV27 with TRBJ2-6; TRBD2 is a possible D gene (7 bases). The CDR3 length is 15 residues. Trimming stripped 8 bases from V and 0 bases from J, with 11 bases between. Germline V gene data show CDR1 as MNHEY and CDR2 as SMNVEV (reference sequence).

This chain links TRBV5-1 with TRBJ2-7, with 12 bases fitting TRBD1. Per germline, CDR1 SGHRS and CDR2 YFSETQ. The V gene end was trimmed by 0 bases and the J gene end by 4 bases; junction bases not matched to a gene: 2. This CDR3 comprises 15 residues. CDR3 in DNA: TGCGCCAGCAGCTTGGAGGGACAGGGGGCTTACGAGCAGTACTTC. Translated: CASSLEGQGAYEQYF. Based on the CDR3 plus reference TRBV5-1 and TRBJ2-7, the full variable domain is KAGVTQTPRYLIKTRGQQVTLSCSPISGHRSVSWYQQTPGQGLQFLFEYFSETQRNKGNFPGRFSGRQFSNSRSEMNVSTLELGDSALYLCASSLEGQGAYEQYFGPGTRLTVT.

V gene TRBV28 combines with J gene TRBJ1-2; 8 bases align to TRBD1. Germline loops: CDR1 MDHEN, CDR2 SYDVKM. The V segment lost 4 bases and the J segment 1 base; nucleotides outside the gene matches: 5. There are 15 residues in the CDR3. The CDR3 loop reads CASSSGGGNNYGYTF. In DNA form, the CDR3 reads TGTGCCAGCAGTTCAGGGGGCGGAAATAACTATGGCTACACCTTC.

This clone came up a few times. J is TRBJ2-7 and V is TRBV2, with 8 bases matching TRBD1. V gave up 1 base and J gave up 3 bases; unmatched junction bases: 2. Germline CDR1 is SNHLY and CDR2 is FYNNEI. The CDR3 spans 14 residues. The chain's CDR3 is CASSEGTGFYEQYF. The CDR3, as DNA: TGTGCCAGCAGTGAAGGGACAGGGTTCTACGAGCAGTACTTC.

In its sample, this clone was seen many times. This chain uses TRBV18 with TRBJ2-1; D is possibly TRBD1 (5 bases). The germline V gene encodes CDR1 KGHSH and CDR2 LQKENI. V lost 3 bases, J lost 8 bases, and 17 bases lay in between. This CDR3 has 15 amino acids. CDR3 coding DNA: TGTGCCAGCTCACCTTTGGCAGGGTCTGATGATGAGCAGTTCTTC. It codes for CASSPLAGSDDEQFF.

This chain connects TRBV11-2 to TRBJ2-5; a weak D match, TRBD2 (5 bases). This CDR3 comprises 16 residues. Trimming removed 6 bases at V and 3 bases at J, with 20 bases between. From germline, CDR1 is SGHAT and CDR2 FQNNGV. The CDR3, as DNA: TGTGCCAGCAGTTTTCCCCAAAGCGGAGCCGAAGAGACCCAGTACTTC. Protein sequence: CASSFPQSGAEETQYF.

This clone was seen repeatedly, ten times or more. This chain's CDR3 is CASSLLSGGNTEAFF. The DNA for the CDR3 is TGTGCCAGCAGCTTACTTTCAGGGGGTAACACTGAAGCTTTCTTT. The gene calls are TRBV7-9 and TRBJ1-1; TRBD1 matches at 7 bases. Germline V gives CDR1 SEHNR, CDR2 FQNEAQ (reference sequence). This CDR3 comprises 15 residues. Trimming took 2 bases from V and 2 from J; bases not matched to a gene: 5.

The genes are TRBV4-3 and TRBJ2-7; TRBD1 might be the D (5 bases). V lost 3 bases and J lost 2, with 8 bases in between. The CDR3 runs to 13 residues. CDR1 is LGHNA, CDR2 YSLEER, per germline. CDR3 region: CASSQDKAYEQYF. CDR3 coding DNA: TGCGCCAGCAGCCAGGACAAAGCCTACGAGCAGTACTTC.